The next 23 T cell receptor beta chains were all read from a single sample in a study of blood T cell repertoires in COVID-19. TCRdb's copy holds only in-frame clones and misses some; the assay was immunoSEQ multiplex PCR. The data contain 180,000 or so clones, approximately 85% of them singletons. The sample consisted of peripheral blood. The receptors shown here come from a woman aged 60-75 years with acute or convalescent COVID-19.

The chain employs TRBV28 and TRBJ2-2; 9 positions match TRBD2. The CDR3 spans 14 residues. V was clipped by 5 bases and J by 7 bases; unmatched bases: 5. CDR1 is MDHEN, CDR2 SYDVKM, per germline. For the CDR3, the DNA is TGTGCCAGCAGTCAGGCGGGAGGGTTCGGGGAGCTGTTTTTT. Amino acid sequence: CASSQAGGFGELFF.

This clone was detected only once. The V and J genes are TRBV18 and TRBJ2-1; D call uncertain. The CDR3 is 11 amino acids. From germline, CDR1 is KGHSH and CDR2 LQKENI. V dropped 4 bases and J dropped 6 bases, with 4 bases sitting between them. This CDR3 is CASSQLNEQFF. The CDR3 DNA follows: TGTGCCAGCTCACAACTCAATGAGCAGTTCTTC.

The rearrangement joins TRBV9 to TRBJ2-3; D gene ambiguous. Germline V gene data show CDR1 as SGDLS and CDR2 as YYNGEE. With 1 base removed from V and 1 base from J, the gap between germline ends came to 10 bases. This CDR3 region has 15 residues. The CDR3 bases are TGTGCCAGCAGCGTAAGAACAGCTCGCACAGATACGCAGTATTTT. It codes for CASSVRTARTDTQYF. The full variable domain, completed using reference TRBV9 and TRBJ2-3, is DSGVTQTPKHLITATGQRVTLRCSPRSGDLSVYWYQQSLDQGLQFLIQYYNGEERAKGNILERFSAQQFPDLHSELNLSSLELGDSALYFCASSVRTARTDTQYFGPGTRLTVL.

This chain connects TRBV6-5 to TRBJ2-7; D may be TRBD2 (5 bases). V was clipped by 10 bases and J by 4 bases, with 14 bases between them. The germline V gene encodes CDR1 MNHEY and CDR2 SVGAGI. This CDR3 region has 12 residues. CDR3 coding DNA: TGTGCCAAAGGACCCGGAGGTTACGAGCAGTACGTC. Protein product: CAKGPGGYEQYV.

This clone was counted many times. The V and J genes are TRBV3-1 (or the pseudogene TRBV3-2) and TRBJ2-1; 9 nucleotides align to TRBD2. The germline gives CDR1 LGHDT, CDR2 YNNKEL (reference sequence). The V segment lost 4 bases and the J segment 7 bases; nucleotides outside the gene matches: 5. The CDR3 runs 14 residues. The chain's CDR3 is CASSLGLATNEQFF. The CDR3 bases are TGTGCCAGCAGCCTTGGACTAGCGACTAATGAGCAGTTCTTC.

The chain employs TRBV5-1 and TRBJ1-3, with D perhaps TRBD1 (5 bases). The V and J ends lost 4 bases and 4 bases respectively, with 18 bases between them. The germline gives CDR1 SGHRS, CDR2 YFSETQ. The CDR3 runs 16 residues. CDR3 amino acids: CASSPWGGAAGNTIYF. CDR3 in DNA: TGCGCCAGCAGCCCCTGGGGAGGGGCTGCAGGAAACACCATATATTTT.

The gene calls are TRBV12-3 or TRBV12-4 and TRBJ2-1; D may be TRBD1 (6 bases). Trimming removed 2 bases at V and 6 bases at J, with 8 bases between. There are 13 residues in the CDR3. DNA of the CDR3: TGTGCCAGCAGTTTAACAGGGTCCAATGAGCAGTTCTTC. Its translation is CASSLTGSNEQFF.

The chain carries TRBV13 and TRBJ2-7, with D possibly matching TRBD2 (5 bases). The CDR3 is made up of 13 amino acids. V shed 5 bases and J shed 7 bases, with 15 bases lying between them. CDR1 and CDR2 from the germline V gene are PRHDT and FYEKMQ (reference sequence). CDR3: CASSEDLSGEQYV. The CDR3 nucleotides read TGTGCCAGCAGCGAAGATCTTTCGGGGGAGCAGTACGTC.

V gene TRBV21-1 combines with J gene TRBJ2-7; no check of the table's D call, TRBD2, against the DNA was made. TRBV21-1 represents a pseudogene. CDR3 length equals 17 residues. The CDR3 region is CASSKAASGIATYEQYV. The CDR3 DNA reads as TGTGCCAGCAGCAAAGCTGCGAGTGGAATAGCCACCTACGAGCAGTACGTC.

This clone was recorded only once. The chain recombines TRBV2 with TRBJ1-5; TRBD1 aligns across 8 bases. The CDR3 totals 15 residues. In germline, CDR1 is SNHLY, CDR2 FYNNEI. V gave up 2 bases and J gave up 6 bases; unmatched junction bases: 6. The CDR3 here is CASSEQGARTQPQHF. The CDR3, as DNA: TGTGCCAGCAGTGAACAGGGGGCGCGTACTCAGCCCCAGCATTTT.

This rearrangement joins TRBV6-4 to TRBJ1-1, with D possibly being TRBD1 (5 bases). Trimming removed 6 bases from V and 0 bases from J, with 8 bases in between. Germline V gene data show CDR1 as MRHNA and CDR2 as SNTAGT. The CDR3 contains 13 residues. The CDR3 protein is CASRAGLNTEAFF. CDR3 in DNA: TGTGCCAGCAGAGCAGGGCTGAACACTGAAGCTTTCTTT.

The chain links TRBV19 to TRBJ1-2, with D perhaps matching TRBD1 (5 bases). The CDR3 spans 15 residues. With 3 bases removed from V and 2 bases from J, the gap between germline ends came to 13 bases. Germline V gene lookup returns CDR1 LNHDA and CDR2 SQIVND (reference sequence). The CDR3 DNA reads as TGTGCCAGTAGTATTCCTGGCAGGGCGAACTATGGCTACACCTTC. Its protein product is CASSIPGRANYGYTF.

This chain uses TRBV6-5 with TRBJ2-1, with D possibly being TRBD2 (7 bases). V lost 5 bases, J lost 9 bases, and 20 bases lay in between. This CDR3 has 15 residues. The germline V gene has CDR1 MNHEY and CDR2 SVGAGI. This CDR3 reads CASSTRSLGGGEQFF. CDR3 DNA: TGTGCCAGCAGTACTCGCTCGTTAGGGGGGGGTGAGCAGTTCTTC.

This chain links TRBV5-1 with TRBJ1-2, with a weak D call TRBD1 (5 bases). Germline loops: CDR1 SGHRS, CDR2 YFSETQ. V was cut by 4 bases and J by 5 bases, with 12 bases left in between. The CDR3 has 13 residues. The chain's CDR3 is CASSLGRGYGYTF. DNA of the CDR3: TGCGCCAGCAGCCTGGGGCGAGGATATGGCTACACCTTC.

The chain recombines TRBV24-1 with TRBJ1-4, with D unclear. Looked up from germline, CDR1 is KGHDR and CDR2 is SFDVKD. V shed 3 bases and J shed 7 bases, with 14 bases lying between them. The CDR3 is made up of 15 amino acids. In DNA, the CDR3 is TGTGCCACCAGTGATCCCCAAACCCCGGGTGAAAAACTGTTTTTT. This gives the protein CATSDPQTPGEKLFF.

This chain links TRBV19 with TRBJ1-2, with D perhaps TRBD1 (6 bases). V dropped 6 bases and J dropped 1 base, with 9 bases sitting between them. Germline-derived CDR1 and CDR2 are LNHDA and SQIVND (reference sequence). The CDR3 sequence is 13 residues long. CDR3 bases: TGTGCCAGTAGAACAGGGTTTAACTATGGCTACACCTTC. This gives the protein CASRTGFNYGYTF.

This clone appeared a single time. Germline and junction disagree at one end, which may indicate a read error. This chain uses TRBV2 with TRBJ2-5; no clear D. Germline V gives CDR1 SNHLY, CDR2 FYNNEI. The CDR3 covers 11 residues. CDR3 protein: CASSGARTPNF. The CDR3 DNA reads TGTGCCAGCAGTGGGGCCAGAACCCCCAACTTC.

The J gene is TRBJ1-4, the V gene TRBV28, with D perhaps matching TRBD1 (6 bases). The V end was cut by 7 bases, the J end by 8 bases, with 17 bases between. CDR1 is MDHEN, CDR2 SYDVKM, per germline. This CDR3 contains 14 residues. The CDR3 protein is CASTWGSRGEKLFF. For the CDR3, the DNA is TGTGCCAGCACGTGGGGGTCGAGGGGGGAAAAACTGTTTTTT.

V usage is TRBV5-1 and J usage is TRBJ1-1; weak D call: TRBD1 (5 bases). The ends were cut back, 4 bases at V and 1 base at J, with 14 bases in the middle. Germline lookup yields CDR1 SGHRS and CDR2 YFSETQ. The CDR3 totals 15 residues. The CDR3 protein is CASSESQVRNTEAFF. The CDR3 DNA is TGCGCCAGCAGCGAATCACAGGTCCGGAACACTGAAGCTTTCTTT.

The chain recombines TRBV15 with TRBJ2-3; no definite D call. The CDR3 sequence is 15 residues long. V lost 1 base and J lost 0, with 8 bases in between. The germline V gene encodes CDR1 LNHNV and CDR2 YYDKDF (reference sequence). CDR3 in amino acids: CATSRASSSTDTQYF. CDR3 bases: TGTGCCACCAGCAGAGCCTCGTCTAGCACAGATACGCAGTATTTT.

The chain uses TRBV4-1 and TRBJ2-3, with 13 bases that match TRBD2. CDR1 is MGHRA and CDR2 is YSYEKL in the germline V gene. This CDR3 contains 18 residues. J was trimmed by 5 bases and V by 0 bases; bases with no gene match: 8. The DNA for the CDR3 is TGCGCCAGCAGCCAAGATCCTGGACTAGCGGGAGCAAAAGATACGCAGTATTTT. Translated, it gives CASSQDPGLAGAKDTQYF.

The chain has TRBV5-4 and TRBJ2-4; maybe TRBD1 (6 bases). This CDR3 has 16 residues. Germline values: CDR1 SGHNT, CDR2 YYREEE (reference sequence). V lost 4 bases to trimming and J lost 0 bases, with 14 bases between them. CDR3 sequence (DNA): TGTGCCAGCAGCCCTCGGACAGACTTAGCCAAAAACATTCAGTACTTC. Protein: CASSPRTDLAKNIQYF.

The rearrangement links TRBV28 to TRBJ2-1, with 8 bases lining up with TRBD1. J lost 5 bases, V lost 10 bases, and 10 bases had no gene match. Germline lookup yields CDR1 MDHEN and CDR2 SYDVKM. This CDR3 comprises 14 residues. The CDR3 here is CAILQGGLNNEQFF. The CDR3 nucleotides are TGTGCCATCTTACAGGGGGGACTGAACAATGAGCAGTTCTTC.